The 18 T cell receptor beta chains given below trace back to one sample, sequenced in a study of T cells in Graves' hyperthyroidism and ophthalmopathy (dated by TCRdb to the late 2010s). Preparation of the library involved multiplex PCR. The run used an Illumina HiSeq 2000. The TCR beta CDR3 regions were amplified from RNA transcripts. The TCR CDR3 was subjected to a first round of RT-PCR using the HTBI primer set and the Qiagen OneStep RT-PCR kit. TCRdb applied fastp at Q25 and MiXCR to the public reads, then kept only in-frame beta chains. Each CDR3 protein gets just one entry, which takes the most common genes and DNA from the rows behind it. The sample table lists approximately 520,000 distinct CDR3 sequences, approximately 25% of them with a count of one. Together, the top ten hold over 9% of the sample. The sample was blood. The source is a woman aged 25-40 years with Graves' ophthalmopathy.

In its sample, this clonotype was seen many times. This sequence joins TRBV7-6 and TRBJ1-5; 7 bases map to TRBD1. CDR1 and CDR2 (germline): SGHVS, FNYEAQ. The CDR3 covers 15 residues. Trimming removed 5 bases from V and 6 bases from J; junction bases left unmatched: 10. As DNA, the CDR3 is TGTGCCAGCAGCACTGAAGACAGGGCGGGTCAGCCCCAGCATTTT. As protein: CASSTEDRAGQPQHF.

This clonotype was detected a few times. The chain uses TRBV6-5 and TRBJ1-1, with 7 bases identical to TRBD1. The CDR3 is made up of 13 amino acids. The V gene's germline CDR1 is MNHEY and CDR2 SVGAGI. Losses at the gene ends were 5 bases for V and 5 bases for J; bases not matched to a gene: 5. CDR3: CASSTTTGTEAFF. The CDR3 bases are TGTGCCAGCAGTACTACGACAGGGACTGAAGCTTTCTTT.

This clonotype was seen just once. The J gene is TRBJ1-1, the V gene TRBV20-1; D call uncertain. This CDR3 is built from 13 residues. Between the trimmed V and J ends, which lost 2 bases and 0 bases, there was a span of 7 bases. Germline CDR1 DFQATT, CDR2 SNEGSKA (reference sequence). CDR3 DNA sequence: TGCAGTGCTAGAAGGGCGGTGAACACTGAAGCTTTCTTT. Amino acids: CSARRAVNTEAFF.

The chain has TRBV20-1 and TRBJ2-7; D is possibly TRBD2 (6 bases). The CDR3 is 14 residues long. Germline V gene data show CDR1 as DFQATT and CDR2 as SNEGSKA (reference sequence). The V end was cut by 4 bases, the J end by 3 bases, with 16 bases between. The CDR3 here is CSATYWEEVYEQYF. CDR3 nucleotide sequence: TGCAGTGCTACGTACTGGGAGGAGGTCTACGAGCAGTACTTC.

In its sample, this clonotype was seen many times. The V gene is TRBV2, the J gene TRBJ2-5; TRBD1 is a possible D gene (8 bases). Germline V CDR1 and CDR2: SNHLY, FYNNEI. V lost 10 bases to trimming and J lost 5 bases, with 17 bases between them. There are 13 residues in the CDR3. CDR3: CATQGGTEETQYF. CDR3 nucleotides: TGTGCCACACAGGGGGGGACCGAGGAGACCCAGTACTTC.

This clonotype occurred many times. V and J are TRBV27 and TRBJ2-5, with 7 bases lining up with TRBD1. The CDR3 contains 15 residues. V trimming: 4 bases; J trimming: 5 bases; junction bases outside the gene matches: 10. Per germline, CDR1 MNHEY and CDR2 SMNVEV (reference sequence). As DNA, the CDR3 is TGTGCCAGCAGTTCTTTCGAGGGGGCGCGGGAGACCCAGTACTTC. Its protein is CASSSFEGARETQYF.

This clonotype came up many times. The chain links TRBV19 to TRBJ1-1, with D possibly being TRBD1 (5 bases). V was cut by 5 bases and J by 1 base, with 8 bases left in between. Per germline, CDR1 LNHDA and CDR2 SQIVND (reference sequence). The CDR3 extends over 13 amino acids. CDR3 DNA: TGTGCCAGTAGTGCGACAGCGAACACTGAAGCTTTCTTT. This encodes CASSATANTEAFF.

This clonotype was recorded many times. The V and J genes are TRBV20-1 and TRBJ2-7, with D tentatively TRBD1 (7 bases). V lost 5 bases, J lost 4 bases, and 18 bases lay in between. The CDR3 runs to 14 residues. CDR1 is DFQATT, CDR2 SNEGSKA, per germline (reference sequence). The CDR3: CSAPNRGGIYEQYF. The CDR3 bases are TGCAGTGCTCCAAACAGGGGCGGGATTTACGAGCAGTACTTC.

This clonotype was found many times. The V gene is TRBV6-5, the J gene TRBJ1-3, with no clear D. Trimming removed 4 bases at V and 0 bases at J, with 7 bases between. Germline V gene data show CDR1 as MNHEY and CDR2 as SVGAGI. The CDR3 runs to 14 residues. CDR3 nucleotide sequence: TGTGCCAGCAGTTTGTCGGGCTCTGGAAACACCATATATTTT. It translates to CASSLSGSGNTIYF.

This clonotype has ten or more counts. The chain joins TRBV20-1 to TRBJ1-1; D not certain. The CDR3 totals 13 residues. Germline V CDR1 and CDR2: DFQATT, SNEGSKA (reference sequence). Trimming stripped 0 bases from V and 11 bases from J, with 16 bases between. The CDR3 loop is CSARDSGQAVAFF. The CDR3 DNA is TGCAGTGCTAGAGATTCTGGCCAGGCCGTGGCTTTCTTT.

V usage is TRBV18 and J usage is TRBJ1-2; the D is unclear. CDR3 size: 15 residues. Germline values: CDR1 KGHSH, CDR2 LQKENI. The V gene lost 4 bases and the J gene lost 7 bases, with 19 bases spanning the gap. Here the CDR3 reads CASSHRTLNRGGYTF. In nucleotides, the CDR3 is TGTGCCAGCTCACACCGGACTCTCAATCGAGGTGGCTACACCTTC.

This clonotype came up many times. The V call is TRBV4-1, the J call TRBJ1-2, with a tentative D call TRBD1 (6 bases). Germline lookup yields CDR1 MGHRA and CDR2 YSYEKL. V lost 1 base, J lost 4 bases, and 13 bases lay in between. The CDR3 loop spans 15 amino acids. Here the CDR3 DNA reads TGCGCCAGCAGCCAAGGTGCAGGGGTTAGCTATGGCTACACCTTC. Translated, it gives CASSQGAGVSYGYTF.

This clonotype was seen many times. This chain uses TRBV27 with TRBJ2-5, with 8 nucleotides matching TRBD2. Germline-derived CDR1 and CDR2 are MNHEY and SMNVEV (reference sequence). This CDR3 region has 15 residues. J was trimmed by 3 bases and V by 2 bases; bases with no gene match: 5. Written as DNA, the CDR3 is TGTGCCAGCAGTTTACAGCGGGGGAGGGAAGAGACCCAGTACTTC. As protein: CASSLQRGREETQYF.

This clonotype was recorded at least ten times. The chain links TRBV6-1 to TRBJ2-5; 12 bases align to TRBD2. The V segment lost 4 bases and the J segment 5 bases; nucleotides outside the gene matches: 5. Germline V gives CDR1 MNHNS, CDR2 SASEGT. The CDR3 loop spans 15 amino acids. The CDR3 coding sequence is TGTGCCAGCAGTGGACTAGCGGGAGTTGGTGAGACCCAGTACTTC. It is translated as CASSGLAGVGETQYF.

This clonotype appeared many times. V gene TRBV7-2 combines with J gene TRBJ2-5; TRBD1 matches 12 bases. Germline CDR1 and CDR2: SGHTA and FQGNSA. CDR3 length equals 15 residues. V lost 4 bases and J lost 5; bases outside the gene matches: 5. In nucleotides, the CDR3 is TGTGCCAGCAGCTCCCGGGACAGGGGGCGGGAGACCCAGTACTTC. Its protein product is CASSSRDRGRETQYF.

This clonotype was recorded many times. This sequence joins TRBV20-1 and TRBJ2-7; no definite D call. The CDR3 is 12 amino acids. V lost 3 bases, J lost 0 bases, and 6 bases lay in between. Germline V gene sequence: CDR1 DFQATT, CDR2 SNEGSKA (reference sequence). CDR3 nucleotides: TGCAGTGCTAGCGAGTCCTCCTACGAGCAGTACTTC. This gives the protein CSASESSYEQYF.

This clonotype was detected many times. The rearrangement links TRBV19 to TRBJ1-2; D ambiguous. CDR1 is LNHDA and CDR2 is SQIVND in the germline V gene (reference sequence). V was trimmed by 6 bases and J by 5 bases, leaving 22 bases between them. The CDR3 has 16 amino acids. DNA of the CDR3: TGTGCCAGTAGCCATCTATGGGCAGGCGGTCGATATGGCTACACCTTC. This sequence encodes CASSHLWAGGRYGYTF.

The rearrangement links TRBV24-1 to TRBJ2-5; TRBD1 agrees at 7 bases. This CDR3 contains 15 residues. Germline V CDR1 and CDR2: KGHDR, SFDVKD. The junction had 9 bases not matched to a gene; V was cut back by 4 bases and J by 5 bases. In DNA form, the CDR3 reads TGTGCCACCAGTGACCCTAACAGGGGTGGGGAGACCCAGTACTTC. This encodes CATSDPNRGGETQYF.